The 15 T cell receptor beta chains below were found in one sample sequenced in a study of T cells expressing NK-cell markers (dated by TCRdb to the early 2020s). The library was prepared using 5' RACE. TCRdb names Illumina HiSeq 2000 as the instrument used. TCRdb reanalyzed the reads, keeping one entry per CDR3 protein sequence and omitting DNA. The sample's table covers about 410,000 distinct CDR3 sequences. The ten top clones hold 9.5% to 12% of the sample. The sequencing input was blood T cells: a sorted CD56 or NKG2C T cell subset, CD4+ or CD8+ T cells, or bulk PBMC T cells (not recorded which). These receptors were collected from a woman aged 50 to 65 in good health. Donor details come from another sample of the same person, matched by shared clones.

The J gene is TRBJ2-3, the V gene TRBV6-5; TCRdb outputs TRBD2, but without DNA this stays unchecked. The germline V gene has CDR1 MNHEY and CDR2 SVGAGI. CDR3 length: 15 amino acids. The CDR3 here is CASSASGPITDTQYF.

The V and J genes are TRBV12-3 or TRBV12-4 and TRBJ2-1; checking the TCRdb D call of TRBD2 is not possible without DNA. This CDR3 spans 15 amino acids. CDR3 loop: CASSLGGRFYNEQFF.

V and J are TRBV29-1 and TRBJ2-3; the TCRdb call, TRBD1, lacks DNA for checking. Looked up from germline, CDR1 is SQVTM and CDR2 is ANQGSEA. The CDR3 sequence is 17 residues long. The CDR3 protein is CSVEPTRTRQRADTQYF.

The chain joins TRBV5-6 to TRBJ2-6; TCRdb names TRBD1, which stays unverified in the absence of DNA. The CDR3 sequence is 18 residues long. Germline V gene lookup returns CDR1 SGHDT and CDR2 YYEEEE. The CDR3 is CASSFGDRGLTGANVLTF.

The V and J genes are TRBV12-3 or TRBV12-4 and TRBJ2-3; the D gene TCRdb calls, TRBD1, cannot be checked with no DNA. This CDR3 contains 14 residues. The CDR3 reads CASGGQPETDTQYF.

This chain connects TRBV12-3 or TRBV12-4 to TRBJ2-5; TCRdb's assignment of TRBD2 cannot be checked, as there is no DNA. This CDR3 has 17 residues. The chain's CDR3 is CASRNRGQLAEQETQYF.

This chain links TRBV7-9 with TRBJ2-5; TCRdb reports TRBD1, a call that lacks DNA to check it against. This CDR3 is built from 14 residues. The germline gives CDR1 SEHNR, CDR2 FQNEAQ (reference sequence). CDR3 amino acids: CASSQGGPGETQYF.

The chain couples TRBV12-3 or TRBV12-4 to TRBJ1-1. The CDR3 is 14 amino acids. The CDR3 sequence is CASRYWKTSTEAFF.

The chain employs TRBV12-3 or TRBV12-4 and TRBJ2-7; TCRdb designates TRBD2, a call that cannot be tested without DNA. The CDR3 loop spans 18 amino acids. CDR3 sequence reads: CASSSGTSGRAWTYEQYF.

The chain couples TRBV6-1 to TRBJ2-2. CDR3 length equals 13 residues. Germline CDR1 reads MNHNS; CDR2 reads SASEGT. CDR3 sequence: CASARSRTGELFF.

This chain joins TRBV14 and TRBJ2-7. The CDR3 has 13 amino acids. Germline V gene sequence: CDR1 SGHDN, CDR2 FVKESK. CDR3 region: CASSQELGSEQYF.

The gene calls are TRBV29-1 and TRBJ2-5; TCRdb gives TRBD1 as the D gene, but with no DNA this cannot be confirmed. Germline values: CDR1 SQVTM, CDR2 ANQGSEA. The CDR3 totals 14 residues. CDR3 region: CSAPGGGLGETQYF.

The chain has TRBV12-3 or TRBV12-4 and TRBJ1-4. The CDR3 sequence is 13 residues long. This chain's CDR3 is CASTSLEGEKLFF.

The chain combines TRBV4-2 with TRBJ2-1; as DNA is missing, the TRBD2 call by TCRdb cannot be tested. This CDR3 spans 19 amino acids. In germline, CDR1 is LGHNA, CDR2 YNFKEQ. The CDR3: CASSQESPPSGSGYNEQFF.

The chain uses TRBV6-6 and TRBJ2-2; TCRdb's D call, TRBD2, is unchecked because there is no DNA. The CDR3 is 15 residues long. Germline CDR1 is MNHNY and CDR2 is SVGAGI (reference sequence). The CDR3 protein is CASSYAGANTGELFF.